The sample holds a few counts of the clone carrying this T cell receptor (beta chain). The antigen remains unidentified. The source of the sample is a study of regulatory T cells in long-lasting Graves disease. Study-wide results and caveats: Newly diagnosed disease favored TRBV20-1 and TRBJ2-1 over persistent disease.

Library construction for TCR beta used iRepertoire HTBI primers and Arm-PCR of CDR3 regions. TCRdb re-derived calls from the multiplex PCR reads in MiXCR, one entry per CDR3 protein. The table lists a few hundred thousand distinct CDR3 sequences, approximately 25% of them singletons. CDR1 is KGHSH and CDR2 is LQKENI in the germline V gene. This CDR3 region has 16 residues. V was trimmed by 2 bases and J by 1 base, leaving 12 bases between them. Stated time point: persistent/refractory GD, antithyroid drugs over 5 years with positive TRAb. The TCR library was made from RNA extracted from PBMCs. By American Thyroid Association guidelines, Graves' disease was diagnosed in the cohort.

The TCR was taken from a woman aged 40 to 50 with Graves disease. The source was peripheral blood mononuclear cells (PBMCs), collected when the disease was refractory, from a patient treated with antithyroid drugs. The V gene is TRBV18, the J gene TRBJ2-4; perhaps TRBD1 as D (6 bases). CDR3 in amino acids: CASSPSRDKAKNIQYF. The CDR3 region has the DNA TGTGCCAGCTCACCATCCAGGGACAAGGCCAAAAACATTCAGTACTTC.